This T cell receptor (beta chain) was retrieved from a study of cytomegalovirus exposure and HLA in healthy donors. General study results and limits: In an earlier analysis, most TCR beta V segments were productive about 87% or about 30% of the time.

CDR3 length: 11 residues. Germline CDR1 SQVTM, CDR2 ANQGSEA. Trimming at V came to 7 bases and at J to 3 bases, leaving 3 bases not matched to a gene. This clone showed up just a few times. The antigen is undetermined. The PCR used 60 Vbeta and 13 Jbeta primers. TCRdb keeps only in-frame clones here, not all; method: immunoSEQ multiplex PCR. The data show approximately 69,000 clones, 65% to 70% seen once. The rearrangement joins TRBV29-1 to TRBJ2-7; the match to TRBD2 covers 7 bases. The receptor was derived from a man aged 35 to 55 in good health and CMV-seropositive. The source material was PBMCs. The CDR3 DNA reads as TGCAGCGGGGGGGGAGGCTACGAGCAGTACTTC. This codes for CSGGGGYEQYF.